Shown below are 15 T cell receptor beta chains from a single sample sequenced in a study of shared clonotypes between healthy human individuals. Sequenced by immunoSEQ multiplex PCR; TCRdb stores in-frame clones only, minus some. The data hold approximately 1,500,000 clones, with approximately 98% observed a single time. Sequencing input: naive CD4+ T cells sorted from blood. This sample's subset: CD45RA+ positively selected. These receptor sequences come from a man under 40 in good health.

The chain has TRBV19 and TRBJ2-1, with 7 nucleotides matching TRBD2. Trimming at V came to 5 bases and at J to 7 bases, leaving 11 bases not matched to a gene. Germline lookup yields CDR1 LNHDA and CDR2 SQIVND (reference sequence). This CDR3 has 15 residues. CDR3 DNA sequence: TGTGCCAGTAGTCCCCGGGCTAGCGGTAGAAATGAGCAGTTCTTC. It translates to CASSPRASGRNEQFF.

The V gene is TRBV5-6, the J gene TRBJ1-3; D call uncertain. CDR3 size: 17 residues. V lost 4 bases and J lost 6, with 23 bases in between. Germline V gene data show CDR1 as SGHDT and CDR2 as YYEEEE. The CDR3 loop is CASSPSGRGRGSNTIYF. The CDR3, as DNA: TGTGCCAGCAGCCCTAGCGGGCGGGGAAGAGGCTCAAACACCATATATTTT.

In this sample, this clone turned up once. This sequence joins TRBV6-4 and TRBJ2-1, with 7 bases matching TRBD1. CDR3 length: 14 amino acids. Per the germline V gene, CDR1 is MRHNA and CDR2 is SNTAGT. The V segment lost 5 bases and the J segment 8 bases; nucleotides outside the gene matches: 9. The CDR3 loop is CASSSTGTAHEQFF. In DNA form, the CDR3 reads TGTGCCAGCAGTTCAACAGGGACAGCCCATGAGCAGTTCTTC.

The rearrangement uses TRBV28 and TRBJ2-7, with a tentative D call TRBD1 (5 bases). The CDR3 loop spans 13 amino acids. V lost 6 bases and J lost 4, with 13 bases in between. Germline values: CDR1 MDHEN, CDR2 SYDVKM. CDR3 DNA sequence: TGTGCCAGCAGGACAGAGTTGCCTTACGAGCAGTACTTC. This translates into CASRTELPYEQYF.

This sequence joins TRBV7-9 and TRBJ2-3, with TRBD2 as a possible D gene (5 bases). V was clipped by 5 bases and J by 1 base, with 10 bases between them. There are 14 residues in the CDR3. Germline V gene sequence: CDR1 SEHNR, CDR2 FQNEAQ (reference sequence). The CDR3 region is CASSQGLRTDTQYF. CDR3 in DNA: TGTGCCAGCAGCCAAGGACTCCGCACAGATACGCAGTATTTT.

The chain combines TRBV5-1 with TRBJ2-1; 12 positions match TRBD1. V was pared by 2 bases and J by 7 bases, with 4 bases of the junction left unmatched. The CDR3 has 15 amino acids. Germline CDR1 and CDR2: SGHRS and YFSETQ. This CDR3 reads CASSLGTGGTNEQFF. CDR3 bases: TGCGCCAGCAGCTTAGGGACAGGGGGCACAAATGAGCAGTTCTTC.

This sequence joins TRBV5-1 and TRBJ1-1; 12 bases agree with TRBD1. CDR3 size: 16 residues. Germline V gene data show CDR1 as SGHRS and CDR2 as YFSETQ. J was trimmed by 3 bases and V by 4 bases; bases with no gene match: 7. CDR3: CASSPGTGGWDTEAFF. For the CDR3, the DNA is TGCGCCAGCAGCCCAGGGACAGGGGGCTGGGACACTGAAGCTTTCTTT.

The CDR3 bases are TGTGCCAGCGATGGACTAGCGGGAGGTGTGGGCGAGCAGTACTTC. This translates into CASDGLAGGVGEQYF. This chain connects TRBV7-9 to TRBJ2-7; 14 bases match TRBD2. Germline V gives CDR1 SEHNR, CDR2 FQNEAQ (reference sequence). The CDR3 covers 15 residues. Germline trimming cut 8 bases from V and 6 bases from J; bases unmatched to any gene: 9.

This clone appeared a single time. J is TRBJ1-2 and V is TRBV2, with TRBD1 as a possible D gene (5 bases). The CDR3 length is 16 residues. V lost 4 bases, J lost 0 bases, and 15 bases lay in between. The V gene's germline CDR1 is SNHLY and CDR2 FYNNEI. The CDR3 sequence: CASSARGRGSNYGYTF. Written as DNA, the CDR3 is TGTGCCAGCAGTGCTAGAGGGAGGGGATCTAACTATGGCTACACCTTC.

The chain joins TRBV7-9 to TRBJ1-1; D is ambiguous. V lost 8 bases and J lost 1, with 20 bases in between. The CDR3 runs 16 residues. Germline-derived CDR1 and CDR2 are SEHNR and FQNEAQ (reference sequence). DNA for the CDR3: TGTGCCAGCGGCCGACGCATAGCAGCCTCGAACACTGAAGCTTTCTTT. This gives the protein CASGRRIAASNTEAFF.

Details on this clone: Within the sample, other DNA sequences also encode this same CDR3. The rearrangement joins TRBV20-1 to TRBJ1-2; D is undetermined. V lost 5 bases and J 5 bases, leaving 6 bases between the germline ends. The CDR3 consists of 10 residues. CDR1 is DFQATT, CDR2 SNEGSKA, per germline (reference sequence). The DNA of the CDR3 is TGCAGTGCTGCAGATTATGGCTACACCTTC. It yields the protein CSAADYGYTF.

This clone occurred once. At the DNA level, this CDR3 is encoded by other sequences in the same sample as well. The V call is TRBV28, the J call TRBJ1-5, with a weak D call TRBD1 (5 bases). In germline, CDR1 is MDHEN, CDR2 SYDVKM. This CDR3 spans 14 amino acids. V lost 3 bases to trimming and J lost 2 bases, with 8 bases between them. CDR3 bases: TGTGCCAGCAGTTTCCGGGGGGGCAATCAGCCCCAGCATTTT. This gives the protein CASSFRGGNQPQHF.

V is TRBV28 and J is TRBJ2-3; 7 nucleotides line up with TRBD2. The CDR3 has 16 residues. Germline CDR1 and CDR2: MDHEN and SYDVKM. V shed 3 bases, J shed 3 bases, and the junction held 9 bases outside the gene matches. The CDR3 nucleotides are TGTGCCAGCAGTTTTTGGGGGGGGTCTTCGACAGATACGCAGTATTTT. Residues: CASSFWGGSSTDTQYF.

The chain employs TRBV29-1 and TRBJ2-7, with 11 positions matching TRBD2. This CDR3 is 14 amino acids long. V was clipped by 3 bases and J by 2 bases; unmatched bases: 3. Germline-derived CDR1 and CDR2 are SQVTM and ANQGSEA. CDR3 sequence: CSVDRLAGTYEQYF. The DNA of the CDR3 is TGCAGCGTTGATCGACTAGCGGGAACCTACGAGCAGTACTTC.

The chain employs TRBV5-1 and TRBJ2-5, with 10 bases that match TRBD2. The CDR3 covers 17 residues. In germline, CDR1 is SGHRS, CDR2 YFSETQ. The junction had 6 bases not matched to a gene; V was cut back by 0 bases and J by 1 base. The CDR3 is CASSLVVAGGIQETQYF. The CDR3 DNA follows: TGCGCCAGCAGCTTGGTTGTAGCGGGAGGAATCCAAGAGACCCAGTACTTC.